The present TCR beta chain was sequenced within a study of OX40 agonist ivuxolimab in advanced cancers. Blood specimens came from baseline, cycle 4 day 1, and cycle 7 day 1. The CDR3 covers 14 residues. Trimming left V 3 bases short and J 4 bases short, with 10 bases between. The germline gives CDR1 MDHEN, CDR2 SYDVKM. The method was immunoSEQ multiplex PCR; TCRdb's version includes in-frame clones alone and lacks a portion of them. The data show 25,000 to 35,000 clones, with roughly nine tenths seen just once and roughly 15% held by the top ten. The sample consisted of CD4+ or CD8+ T cells sorted from blood, taken in a trial of the OX40 agonist ivuxolimab. The V call is TRBV28, the J call TRBJ1-5; D unclear. This clonotype was sampled from an adult with an advanced solid tumor such as melanoma, head and neck, liver or kidney cancer. CDR3 DNA sequence: TGTGCCAGCAGTTTTCCCCGTACTAATCAGCCCCAGCATTTT. Encoded protein: CASSFPRTNQPQHF.